This TCR beta chain was sequenced for a study of brain metastases from non-small cell lung cancer. Looked up from germline, CDR1 is SGHDN and CDR2 is FVKESK. The ends were cut back, 1 base at V and 5 bases at J, with 11 bases in the middle. The CDR3 runs 14 residues. This clone appeared once. Here immunoSEQ multiplex PCR was the method, and the copy in TCRdb shows in-frame clones only, minus some. Among 15,000 or so clones listed, around four fifths were seen once. The rearrangement uses TRBV14 and TRBJ1-1, with D perhaps matching TRBD1 (6 bases). The receptor's source is a donor aged 40 or over with non-small cell lung cancer. Material: primary lung tumor tissue. The CDR3 sequence: CASSQVGAETEAFF. For the CDR3, the DNA is TGTGCCAGCAGCCAAGTGGGGGCTGAAACTGAAGCTTTCTTT.